One and the same sample provided the 5 T cell receptor beta chains below, sequenced in a study of T-cell memory formation after mild COVID-19. TCRdb itself ran the 5' RACE reads through MiXCR, one entry per CDR3 protein. The sample contains 200,000 to 250,000 distinct CDR3 sequences, around a tenth of which appear only once. Sequencing input: PBMCs or a T cell subset sorted from them (not recorded which). The origin of the receptors is a man aged 18 to 29 who had mild COVID-19 (a few samples of this study predate the infection). Cell type and time point are not known.

This clonotype came up a few times. The V gene is TRBV25-1, the J gene TRBJ1-1; 8 bases map to TRBD1. Germline assignment: CDR1 MGHDK and CDR2 SYGVNS. This CDR3 spans 17 amino acids. Losses at the gene ends were 3 bases for V and 0 bases for J; bases not matched to a gene: 9. CDR3 sequence reads: CASSEKGQGKMNTEAFF. The CDR3 DNA follows: TGTGCCAGCAGTGAGAAAGGACAGGGAAAGATGAACACTGAAGCTTTCTTT.

This clonotype was found a few times. V and J are TRBV21-1 and TRBJ1-1; the tabulated D call, TRBD1, remains unverified against the DNA. TRBV21-1 is designated a pseudogene. CDR3 size: 15 residues. The CDR3 loop reads CASSAIDRGETEAFF. The CDR3 DNA reads as TGTGCCAGCAGCGCAATTGACAGGGGGGAGACTGAAGCTTTCTTT.

The genes are TRBV6-2 or TRBV6-3 and TRBJ1-5; D gene unclear. Germline CDR1 and CDR2: MNHEY and SVGEGT. The CDR3 runs 13 residues. Trimming took off 8 bases at V and 0 bases at J, with 8 bases between the two ends. The CDR3 sequence: CASQDSSNQPQHF. The CDR3 nucleotides read TGTGCCAGCCAGGACTCTAGCAATCAGCCCCAGCATTTT.

This clonotype came up a few times. V is TRBV28 and J is TRBJ1-6, with D unresolved. Trimming pared 3 bases from V and 10 bases from J, leaving 16 bases between. This CDR3 has 15 amino acids. Germline V CDR1 and CDR2: MDHEN, SYDVKM. The CDR3 region is CASSLFPPLGSPLHF. The DNA of the CDR3 is TGTGCCAGCAGTTTGTTCCCCCCCCTAGGATCACCCCTCCACTTT.

The table lists this clonotype with a few counts. The chain has TRBV18 and TRBJ2-5; TRBD1 is a possible D gene (5 bases). V was clipped by 0 bases and J by 5 bases, with 10 bases between them. The CDR3 spans 14 residues. CDR1 is KGHSH and CDR2 is LQKENI in the germline V gene. DNA for the CDR3: TGTGCCAGCTCACCACCGGCAGGGTACGAGACCCAGTACTTC. Encoded protein: CASSPPAGYETQYF.